The clone carrying this T cell receptor (beta chain) was found once. This record belongs to a study of blood T cell repertoires in COVID-19. About the research overall: From the United States, Italy and Spain came samples of acute and convalescent COVID-19. Sources were T cells, B-cell-depleted T cells, or PBMCs; the material itself was cDNA or gDNA.

Methods used by the authors: Amplification from reference gene primers served as the basis for estimated nucleated cell counts. The data were produced by immunoSEQ multiplex PCR, yet TCRdb's version contains in-frame clones alone and is incomplete. That table gives V, J and clone size, and the DNA gave D and trimming. The repertoire has 250,000 to 350,000 clones, roughly 89% of them found once; the top ten carry 3%. Germline CDR1 and CDR2: KGHDR and SFDVKD. The CDR3 has 13 residues. Trimming took 9 bases from V and 3 from J, leaving 12 bases between them. Sequenced input: peripheral blood. This clonotype originated in a woman aged 30 to 39 with active or convalescent COVID-19. The chain has TRBV24-1 and TRBJ2-3, with a possible D match to TRBD1 (6 bases). CDR3 sequence (DNA): TGTGCCACCGCTCGTACAGGGACAGATACGCAGTATTTT. Protein product: CATARTGTDTQYF.